The present T cell receptor beta chain was sequenced within a study of CD8 T cells in ankylosing spondylitis. Study observations and caveats: Significant enrichment of disease-linked clones was reported in matched ankylosing spondylitis synovial fluid. Clones linked with disease were CD8+ and fairly uncommon in the peripheral blood. Apparently characteristic of ankylosing spondylitis blood was a TCR beta motif (under ten highly homologous variants).

In making TCR beta libraries, quantitative 5'-RACE with molecular barcodes was used. From the 5' RACE reads, TCRdb called clonotypes with MiXCR, one entry per CDR3 protein. This sample yields hundreds of thousands of distinct CDR3 sequences, of which approximately 7.6% are seen a single time; around 4.9% belongs to the top ten. This clonotype showed up just a few times. Antigen: not known. V dropped 1 base and J dropped 1 base, with 9 bases sitting between them. This CDR3 comprises 15 residues. Source material: blood, either unsorted or a sorted T cell fraction (not recorded which). The chain couples TRBV12-3 or TRBV12-4 to TRBJ2-3; tentative D call: TRBD2 (6 bases). This sequence originates from a female donor with ankylosing spondylitis or in good health (not recorded which). CDR3 DNA: TGTGCCAGCAGTTTAGGGGACTCTCGCACAGATACGCAGTATTTT. It yields the protein CASSLGDSRTDTQYF.